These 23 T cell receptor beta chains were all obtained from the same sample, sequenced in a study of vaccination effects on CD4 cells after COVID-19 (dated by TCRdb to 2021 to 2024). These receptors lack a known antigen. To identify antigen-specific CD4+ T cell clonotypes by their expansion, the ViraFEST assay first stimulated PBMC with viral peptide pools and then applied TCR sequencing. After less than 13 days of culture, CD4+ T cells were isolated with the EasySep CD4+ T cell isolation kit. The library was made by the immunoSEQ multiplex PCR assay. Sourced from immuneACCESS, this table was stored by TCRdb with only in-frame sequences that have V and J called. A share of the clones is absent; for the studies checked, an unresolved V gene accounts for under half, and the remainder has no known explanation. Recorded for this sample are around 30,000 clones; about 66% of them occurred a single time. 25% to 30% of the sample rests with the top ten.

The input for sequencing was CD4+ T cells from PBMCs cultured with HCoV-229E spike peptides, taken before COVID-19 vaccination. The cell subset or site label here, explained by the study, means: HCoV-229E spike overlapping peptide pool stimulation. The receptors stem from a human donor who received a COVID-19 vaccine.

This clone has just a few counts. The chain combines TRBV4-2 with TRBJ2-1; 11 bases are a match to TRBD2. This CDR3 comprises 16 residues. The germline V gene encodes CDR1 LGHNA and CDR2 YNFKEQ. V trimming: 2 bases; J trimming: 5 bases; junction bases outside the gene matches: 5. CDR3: CASSQNLAGGNNEQFF. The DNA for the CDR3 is TGTGCCAGCAGCCAAAACCTAGCGGGGGGAAACAATGAGCAGTTCTTC.

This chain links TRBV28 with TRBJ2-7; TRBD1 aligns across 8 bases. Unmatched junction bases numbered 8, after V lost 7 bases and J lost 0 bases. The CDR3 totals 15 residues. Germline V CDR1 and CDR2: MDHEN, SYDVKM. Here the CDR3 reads CASNLRDRRSYEQYF. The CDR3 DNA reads TGTGCCAGCAACCTCCGGGACAGGCGCTCCTACGAGCAGTACTTC.

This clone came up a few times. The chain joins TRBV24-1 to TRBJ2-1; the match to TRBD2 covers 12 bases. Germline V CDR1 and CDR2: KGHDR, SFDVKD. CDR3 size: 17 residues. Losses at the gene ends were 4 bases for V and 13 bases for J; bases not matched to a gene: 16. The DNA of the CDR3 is TGTGCCACCAGTGACCCAACCCGACTAGCGGGAGTCGCGAGACAGTTCTTC. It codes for CATSDPTRLAGVARQFF.

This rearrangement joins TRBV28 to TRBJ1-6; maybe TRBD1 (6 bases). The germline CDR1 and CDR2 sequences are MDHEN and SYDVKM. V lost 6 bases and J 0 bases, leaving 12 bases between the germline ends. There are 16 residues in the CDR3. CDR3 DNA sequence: TGTGCCAGCAGGAAAAGGGGGAGCTCCTATAATTCACCCCTCCACTTT. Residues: CASRKRGSSYNSPLHF.

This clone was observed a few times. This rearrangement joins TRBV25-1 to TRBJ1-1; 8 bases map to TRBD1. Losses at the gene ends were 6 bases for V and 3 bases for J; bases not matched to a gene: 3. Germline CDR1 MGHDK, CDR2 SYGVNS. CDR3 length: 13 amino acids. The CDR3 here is CASSRTGYTEAFF. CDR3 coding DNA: TGTGCCAGCAGCAGGACAGGGTACACTGAAGCTTTCTTT.

CDR3 DNA: TGCAGCGCTACCGTGGACAGGGTTGGCTACACCTTC. Translating it yields CSATVDRVGYTF. This chain connects TRBV29-1 to TRBJ1-2; TRBD1 aligns across 8 bases. Germline values: CDR1 SQVTM, CDR2 ANQGSEA. The V gene end was trimmed by 7 bases and the J gene end by 7 bases; junction bases not matched to a gene: 8. The CDR3 has 12 residues.

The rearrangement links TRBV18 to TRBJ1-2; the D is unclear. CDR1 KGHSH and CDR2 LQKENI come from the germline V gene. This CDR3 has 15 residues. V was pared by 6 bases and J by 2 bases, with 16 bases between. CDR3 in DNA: TGTGCCAGCTCCCCAGGCGAGGGATCGAACTATGGCTACACCTTC. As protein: CASSPGEGSNYGYTF.

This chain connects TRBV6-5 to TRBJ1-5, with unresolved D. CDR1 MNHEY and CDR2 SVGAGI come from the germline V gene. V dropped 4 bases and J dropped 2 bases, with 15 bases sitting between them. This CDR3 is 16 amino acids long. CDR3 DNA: TGTGCCAGCAGTTCTCAATGGCGCAAAGGCAATCAGCCCCAGCATTTT. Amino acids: CASSSQWRKGNQPQHF.

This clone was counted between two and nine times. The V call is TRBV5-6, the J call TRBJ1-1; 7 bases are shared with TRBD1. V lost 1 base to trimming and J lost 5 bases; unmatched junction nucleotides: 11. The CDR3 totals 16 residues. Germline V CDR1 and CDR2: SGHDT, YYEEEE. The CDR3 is CASSLLGRQGRTEAFF. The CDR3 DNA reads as TGTGCCAGCAGCTTGCTGGGCAGACAGGGACGAACTGAAGCTTTCTTT. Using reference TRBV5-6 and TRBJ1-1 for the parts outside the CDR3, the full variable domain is DAGVTQSPTHLIKTRGQQVTLRCSPKSGHDTVSWYQQALGQGPQFIFQYYEEEERQRGNFPDRFSGHQFPNYSSELNVNALLLGDSALYLCASSLLGRQGRTEAFFGQGTRLTVV.

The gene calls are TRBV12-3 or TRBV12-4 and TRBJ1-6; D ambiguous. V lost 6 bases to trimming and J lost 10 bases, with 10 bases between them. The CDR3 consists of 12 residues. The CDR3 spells CASSFRGSPLHF. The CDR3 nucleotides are TGTGCCAGCAGCTTCCGAGGGTCACCCCTCCACTTT.

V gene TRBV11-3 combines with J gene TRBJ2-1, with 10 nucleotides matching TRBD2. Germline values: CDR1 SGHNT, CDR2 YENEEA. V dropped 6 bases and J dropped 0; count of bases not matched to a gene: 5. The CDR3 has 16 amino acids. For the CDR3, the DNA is TGTGCCAGCAGTTTACTAGCGGGACTCTCCTACAATGAGCAGTTCTTC. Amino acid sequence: CASSLLAGLSYNEQFF.

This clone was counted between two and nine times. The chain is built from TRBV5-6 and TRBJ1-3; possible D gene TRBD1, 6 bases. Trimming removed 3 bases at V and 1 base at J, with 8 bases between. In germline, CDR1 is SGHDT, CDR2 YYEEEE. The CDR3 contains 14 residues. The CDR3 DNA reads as TGTGCCAGCAGCTACAGGGTGTCTGGAAACACCATATATTTT. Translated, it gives CASSYRVSGNTIYF.

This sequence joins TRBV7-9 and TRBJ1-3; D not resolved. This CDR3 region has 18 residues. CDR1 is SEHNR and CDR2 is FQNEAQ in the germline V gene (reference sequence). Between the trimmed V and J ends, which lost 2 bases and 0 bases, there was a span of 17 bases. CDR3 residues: CASSLSRADGDSGNTIYF. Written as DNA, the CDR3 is TGTGCCAGCAGCTTATCTCGAGCGGACGGAGACTCTGGAAACACCATATATTTT.

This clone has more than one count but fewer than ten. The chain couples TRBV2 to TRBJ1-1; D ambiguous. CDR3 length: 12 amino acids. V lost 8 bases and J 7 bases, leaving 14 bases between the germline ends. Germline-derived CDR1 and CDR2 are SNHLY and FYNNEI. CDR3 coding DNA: TGTGCCAGCGATGGAGGTCACCGTGAAGCTTTCTTT. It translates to CASDGGHREAFF.

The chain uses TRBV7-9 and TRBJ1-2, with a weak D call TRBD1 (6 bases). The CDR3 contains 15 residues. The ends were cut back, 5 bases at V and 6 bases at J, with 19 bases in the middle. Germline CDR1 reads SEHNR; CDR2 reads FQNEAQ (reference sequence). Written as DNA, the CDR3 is TGTGCCAGCAGCAAAGCTACAGGGAGAGAGGATGGCTACACCTTC. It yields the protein CASSKATGREDGYTF. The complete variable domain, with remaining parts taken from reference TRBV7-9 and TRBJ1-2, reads DTGVSQNPRHKITKRGQNVTFRCDPISEHNRLYWYRQTLGQGPEFLTYFQNEAQLEKSRLLSDRFSAERPKGSFSTLEIQRTEQGDSAMYLCASSKATGREDGYTFGSGTRLTVV.

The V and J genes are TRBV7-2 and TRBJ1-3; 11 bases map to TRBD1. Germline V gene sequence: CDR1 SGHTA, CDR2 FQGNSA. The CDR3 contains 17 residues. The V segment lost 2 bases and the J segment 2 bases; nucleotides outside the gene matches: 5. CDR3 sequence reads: CASSLLPDRGPGNTIYF. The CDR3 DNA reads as TGTGCCAGCAGCTTATTACCGGACAGGGGGCCTGGAAACACCATATATTTT.

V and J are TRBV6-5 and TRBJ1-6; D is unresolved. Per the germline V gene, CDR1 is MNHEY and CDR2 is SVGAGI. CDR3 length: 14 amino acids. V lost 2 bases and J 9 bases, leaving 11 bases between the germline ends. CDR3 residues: CASSYARVGSPLHF. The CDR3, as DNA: TGTGCCAGCAGTTACGCACGCGTCGGTTCACCCCTCCACTTT.

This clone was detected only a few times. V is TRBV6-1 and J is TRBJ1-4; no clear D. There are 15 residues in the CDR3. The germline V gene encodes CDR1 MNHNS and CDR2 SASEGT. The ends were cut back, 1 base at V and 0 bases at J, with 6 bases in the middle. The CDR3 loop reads CASSEGPATNEKLFF. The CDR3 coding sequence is TGTGCCAGCAGTGAAGGACCGGCAACTAATGAAAAACTGTTTTTT.

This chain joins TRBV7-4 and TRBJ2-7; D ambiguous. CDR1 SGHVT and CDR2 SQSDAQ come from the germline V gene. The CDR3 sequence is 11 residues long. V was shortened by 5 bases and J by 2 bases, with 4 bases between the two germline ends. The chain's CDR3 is CASSATYEQYF. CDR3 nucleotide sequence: TGTGCCAGCAGCGCAACCTACGAGCAGTACTTC.

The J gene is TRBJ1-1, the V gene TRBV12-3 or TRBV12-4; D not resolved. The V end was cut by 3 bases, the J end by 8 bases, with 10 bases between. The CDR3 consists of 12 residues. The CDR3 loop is CASSFMVREAFF. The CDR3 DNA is TGTGCCAGCAGTTTCATGGTCCGGGAAGCTTTCTTT.

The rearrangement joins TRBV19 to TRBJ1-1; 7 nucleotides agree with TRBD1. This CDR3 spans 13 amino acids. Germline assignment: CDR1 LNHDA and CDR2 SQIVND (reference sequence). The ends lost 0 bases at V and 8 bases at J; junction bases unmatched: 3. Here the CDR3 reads CASSIEGGAEAFF. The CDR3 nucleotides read TGTGCCAGTAGTATAGAAGGGGGCGCGGAAGCTTTCTTT.

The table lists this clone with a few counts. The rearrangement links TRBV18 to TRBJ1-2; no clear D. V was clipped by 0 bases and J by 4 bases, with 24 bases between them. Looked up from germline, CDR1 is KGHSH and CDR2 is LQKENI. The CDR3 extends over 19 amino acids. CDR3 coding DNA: TGTGCCAGCTCACCACCAAGTTCTGGGTTAGCCGGCCGGAGCTATGGCTACACCTTC. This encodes CASSPPSSGLAGRSYGYTF.

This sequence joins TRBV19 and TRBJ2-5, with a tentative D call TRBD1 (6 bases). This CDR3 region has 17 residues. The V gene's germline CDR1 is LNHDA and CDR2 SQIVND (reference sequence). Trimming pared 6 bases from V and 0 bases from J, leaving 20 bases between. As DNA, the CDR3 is TGTGCCAGTAGCCCCCAGGGGCTCGAAAGGTACCAAGAGACCCAGTACTTC. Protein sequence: CASSPQGLERYQETQYF.